Shown below are 8 T cell receptor beta chains from a single sample sequenced in a study of blood T cells in healthy people across ages. Next came a second PCR, run for about 6 to 12 cycles, which used a sample-barcoded 5' primer along with a J-beta primer mix. Via MiXCR, TCRdb re-called the 5' RACE reads, giving one row per CDR3 protein. The sample lists around 690,000 distinct CDR3 sequences; around three fifths were seen once. The sample comprised blood. The receptors come from a man between 60 and 75 years old in good health.

This clonotype was detected ten times or more. The chain uses TRBV18 and TRBJ2-3, with 11 bases lining up with TRBD2. The length of the CDR3 is 16 residues. CDR1 and CDR2 from the germline V gene are KGHSH and LQKENI. The junction had 7 bases not matched to a gene; V was cut back by 8 bases and J by 0 bases. CDR3 amino acids: CASSPRLAGSTDTQYF. The CDR3 nucleotides read TGTGCCAGCAGCCCTCGACTAGCGGGGAGCACAGATACGCAGTATTTT.

The chain recombines TRBV6-5 with TRBJ2-5; 10 nucleotides agree with TRBD1. V shed 5 bases and J 3 bases; nucleotides not matched to a gene: 3. The CDR3 length is 14 residues. CDR1 is MNHEY, CDR2 SVGAGI, per germline. CDR3: CASSSGTGEETQYF. The CDR3 bases are TGTGCCAGCAGTAGTGGGACAGGGGAAGAGACCCAGTACTTC.

The chain carries TRBV4-2 and TRBJ2-1, with 8 positions matching TRBD2. The germline V gene has CDR1 LGHNA and CDR2 YNFKEQ. Trimming removed 0 bases from V and 9 bases from J; junction bases left unmatched: 7. The CDR3 length is 15 residues. The DNA for the CDR3 is TGTGCCAGCAGCCAAGATCGGAGCGGGGGACGTGAGCAGTTCTTC. This encodes CASSQDRSGGREQFF.

This clonotype was seen a few times. This chain joins TRBV29-1 and TRBJ2-3, with TRBD1 identical over 7 bases. J gave up 2 bases and V 8 bases, and 19 bases lay outside the gene matches. This CDR3 comprises 17 residues. Per germline, CDR1 SQVTM and CDR2 ANQGSEA. The CDR3 reads CSSTGTANSLSTDTQYF. As DNA, the CDR3 is TGCAGCTCTACCGGGACAGCCAACTCCCTGTCCACAGATACGCAGTATTTT.

There are a few counts of this clonotype. This chain uses TRBV15 with TRBJ1-5, with 8 bases lining up with TRBD1. Per germline, CDR1 LNHNV and CDR2 YYDKDF (reference sequence). The CDR3 consists of 15 residues. V trimming: 0 bases; J trimming: 5 bases; junction bases outside the gene matches: 3. CDR3 sequence: CATSRDRQGYQPQHF. CDR3 bases: TGTGCCACCAGCAGAGATCGACAGGGGTATCAGCCCCAGCATTTT. The complete variable domain, with remaining parts taken from reference TRBV15 and TRBJ1-5, reads DAMVIQNPRYQVTQFGKPVTLSCSQTLNHNVMYWYQQKSSQAPKLLFHYYDKDFNNEADTPDNFQSRRPNTSFCFLDIRSPGLGDTAMYLCATSRDRQGYQPQHFGDGTRLSIL.

This chain connects TRBV2 to TRBJ2-1, with 10 bases that match TRBD1. Unmatched junction bases numbered 6, after V lost 7 bases and J lost 6 bases. Germline V gene data show CDR1 as SNHLY and CDR2 as FYNNEI. The CDR3 is 14 amino acids. The CDR3 loop reads CASNAGTGVNEQFF. CDR3 DNA sequence: TGTGCCAGCAACGCCGGGACAGGGGTCAATGAGCAGTTCTTC.

The rearrangement joins TRBV12-3 or TRBV12-4 to TRBJ2-7; the D gene is possibly TRBD1 (5 bases). V lost 1 base to trimming and J lost 6 bases, with 16 bases between them. CDR3 size: 15 residues. CDR3 loop: CASSLVVGQGTEQYF. The CDR3 region has the DNA TGTGCCAGCAGTTTAGTGGTTGGGCAGGGTACCGAGCAGTACTTC.

Only a few counts were recorded for this clonotype. The chain combines TRBV6-5 with TRBJ2-5; D may be TRBD1 (6 bases). Judging by the DNA end, TRBJ2-7 fits better; the J call may be wrong. CDR3 length: 14 residues. Germline values: CDR1 MNHEY, CDR2 SVGAGI. CDR3 DNA: TGTGCCAGCAAGGACAGCCTGCCAACCTACGAGCAGTACTTC. Its translation is CASKDSLPTYEQYF.